This T cell receptor (beta chain) was recorded in a study of molecular identifiers for immune sequencing clone quantification. Investigators produced naive CD8 libraries from 20,000 to 1,000,000 sorted cells, drawing on 10%, 30% or 50% RNA. Bulk libraries came from a prior protocol with listed TCR primers. TCRdb redid the calling of the PCR reads with MiXCR, one entry per CDR3 protein. The sample records about 630,000 distinct CDR3 sequences, 25% being singletons. In germline, CDR1 is DFQATT, CDR2 SNEGSKA (reference sequence). The trim removed 8 bases at V and 3 bases at J, leaving 9 bases unmatched. CDR3 length equals 14 residues.

The rearrangement links TRBV20-1 to TRBJ1-1; 10 bases line up with TRBD1. This receptor was taken from a human donor in good health. Some libraries in this study had Jurkat cell RNA spiked in. Specimen: naive CD8+ T cells from blood, with Jurkat cell RNA spiked in. Specified subset: FACS-sorted CD8+CD4-CCR7+CD45RA+ naive T cells. CDR3 bases: TGCAGTACTCCCGTGGGGACAGGGGACACTGAAGCTTTCTTT. Residues: CSTPVGTGDTEAFF.